A single sample gave rise to the 29 T cell receptor beta chains below, sequenced in a study of blood T cells in healthy people across ages. A second PCR, run for roughly 7 to 12 cycles, used a sample-barcoded 5' primer plus a J-beta primer mix. TCRdb passed the 5' RACE reads through MiXCR, listing each CDR3 protein once. The sample carries approximately 1,700,000 distinct CDR3 sequences, about two fifths recorded once. Specimen: blood. These receptors were taken from a human donor in good health.

CDR3 sequence: CASSLSYRDKDEQYF. The CDR3, as DNA: TGTGCCAGCAGCTTATCCTACAGGGATAAGGACGAGCAGTACTTC. The chain has TRBV7-2 and TRBJ2-4; D perhaps matches TRBD1 (6 bases). The J call may be incorrect, as the DNA end agrees better with TRBJ2-7. This CDR3 region has 15 residues. Per the germline V gene, CDR1 is SGHTA and CDR2 is FQGNSA.

This clonotype was seen at least ten times. The chain employs TRBV5-1 and TRBJ2-6, with 7 positions matching TRBD1. CDR1 is SGHRS and CDR2 is YFSETQ in the germline V gene. The CDR3 runs 17 residues. The junction had 5 bases not matched to a gene; V was cut back by 2 bases and J by 0 bases. Written as DNA, the CDR3 is TGCGCCAGCAGCTTAGGACAGGAAAGCTCTGGGGCCAACGTCCTGACTTTC. This sequence encodes CASSLGQESSGANVLTF.

V usage is TRBV4-3 and J usage is TRBJ2-3; D might be TRBD2 (5 bases). Germline CDR1 reads LGHNA; CDR2 reads YSLEER. The CDR3 runs 17 residues. Trimming removed 0 bases from V and 0 bases from J, with 13 bases in between. The CDR3 bases are TGCGCCAGCAGCCAAGAGGGGAGCGAGTCTAGCACAGATACGCAGTATTTT. It translates to CASSQEGSESSTDTQYF.

This chain uses TRBV7-9 with TRBJ1-1; 10 bases match TRBD1. The CDR3 sequence is 14 residues long. With V trimmed by 5 bases and J by 7 bases, 7 bases remained unmatched. Germline V gene lookup returns CDR1 SEHNR and CDR2 FQNEAQ (reference sequence). CDR3 in amino acids: CASSDRGLGGEAFF. CDR3 sequence (DNA): TGTGCCAGCAGCGACAGGGGGCTCGGTGGTGAAGCTTTCTTT.

In its sample, this clonotype was seen many times. The chain links TRBV7-2 to TRBJ2-7; maybe TRBD2 (6 bases). Germline CDR1 is SGHTA and CDR2 is FQGNSA. The V end lost 2 bases, the J end lost 3 bases, and 11 bases lay between the germline ends. This CDR3 is 14 amino acids long. In DNA, the CDR3 is TGTGCCAGCAGCTTAAGGACGGGGGACTACGAGCAGTACTTC. Protein: CASSLRTGDYEQYF.

The chain combines TRBV7-8 with TRBJ2-7; possible D gene TRBD2, 6 bases. The J call may be incorrect, as the DNA end agrees better with TRBJ2-5. The germline CDR1 and CDR2 sequences are SGHVS and FQNEAQ. CDR3 length equals 15 residues. CDR3 protein: CASSLPYGGVETQYF. CDR3 nucleotide sequence: TGTGCCAGCAGCTTACCTTACGGGGGTGTTGAGACCCAGTACTTC.

V is TRBV20-1 and J is TRBJ1-6, with D uncertain. This CDR3 is built from 15 residues. CDR1 is DFQATT, CDR2 SNEGSKA, per germline (reference sequence). Trimming pared 4 bases from V and 3 bases from J, leaving 13 bases between. The chain's CDR3 is CSANSLHVYNSPLHF. The CDR3 DNA reads as TGCAGTGCTAATTCGCTGCACGTCTATAATTCACCCCTCCACTTT.

V usage is TRBV29-1 and J usage is TRBJ2-3, with D possibly called TRBD1 or TRBD2 (7 bases each). Trimming cost V 3 bases and J 4 bases, with 14 bases left between them. The CDR3 contains 14 residues. Per germline, CDR1 SQVTM and CDR2 ANQGSEA. For the CDR3, the DNA is TGCAGCGTTGATCGGCAGGGGGGGCCAGATACGCAGTATTTT. Protein: CSVDRQGGPDTQYF.

CDR3 nucleotide sequence: TGTGCCACCAATTCATCTGGGGGGGAGGGGGAAGAGACCCAGTACTTC. Translating gives CATNSSGGEGEETQYF. This chain connects TRBV24-1 to TRBJ2-7; D is perhaps TRBD2 (7 bases). The J call may be incorrect, as the DNA end agrees better with TRBJ2-5. Germline V gene lookup returns CDR1 KGHDR and CDR2 SFDVKD. This CDR3 is 16 amino acids long.

This clonotype was counted between two and nine times. The chain combines TRBV3-1 with TRBJ2-3, with D tentatively TRBD2 (6 bases). The CDR3 extends over 15 amino acids. The V and J ends lost 0 bases and 4 bases respectively, with 11 bases between them. Per germline, CDR1 LGHDT and CDR2 YNNKEL (reference sequence). CDR3 sequence (DNA): TGTGCCAGCAGCCAAGACCCCGGGGAGGCAGATACGCAGTATTTT. It encodes CASSQDPGEADTQYF.

This sequence joins TRBV25-1 and TRBJ1-1, with TRBD1 matching 8 bases. V trimming: 7 bases; J trimming: 5 bases; junction bases outside the gene matches: 9. This CDR3 spans 14 amino acids. Germline CDR1 MGHDK, CDR2 SYGVNS. The CDR3 DNA reads TGTGCCAGCACACCGTCAGGGGGCCCGACTGAAGCTTTCTTT. This codes for CASTPSGGPTEAFF.

Only a few counts were recorded for this clonotype. The rearrangement joins TRBV5-5 to TRBJ2-2; D unclear. Germline V gives CDR1 SGHKS, CDR2 YYEKEE (reference sequence). This CDR3 contains 13 residues. Trimming removed 1 base at V and 9 bases at J, with 10 bases between. Here the CDR3 reads CASSLSVQRELFF. CDR3 DNA: TGTGCCAGCAGCTTGAGTGTGCAGCGGGAGCTGTTTTTT.

Only a few counts were recorded for this clonotype. The chain links TRBV6-5 to TRBJ1-5, with 10 bases identical to TRBD1. The CDR3 extends over 16 amino acids. Looked up from germline, CDR1 is MNHEY and CDR2 is SVGAGI. V was clipped by 0 bases and J by 7 bases; unmatched bases: 6. The CDR3 loop reads CASSYSRDRGRQPQHF. As DNA, the CDR3 is TGTGCCAGCAGTTACTCGAGGGACAGGGGTCGCCAGCCCCAGCATTTT.

The V call is TRBV15, the J call TRBJ2-7, with D unresolved. V shed 5 bases and J shed 3 bases, with 14 bases lying between them. The CDR3 length is 14 residues. Per germline, CDR1 LNHNV and CDR2 YYDKDF (reference sequence). Here the CDR3 reads CATSVGRGYYEQYF. The CDR3 nucleotides read TGTGCCACCAGCGTCGGACGTGGGTACTACGAGCAGTACTTC.

This clonotype was detected a few times. This chain joins TRBV6-6 and TRBJ1-2; TRBD1 matches at 7 bases. CDR1 is MNHNY and CDR2 is SVGAGI in the germline V gene (reference sequence). With V trimmed by 5 bases and J by 3 bases, 3 bases remained unmatched. The CDR3 has 13 amino acids. CDR3 sequence (DNA): TGTGCCAGCAGTAACGGACAGGACTATGGCTACACCTTC. Its protein product is CASSNGQDYGYTF.

The chain uses TRBV19 and TRBJ2-7; 8 nucleotides line up with TRBD1. Germline CDR1 LNHDA, CDR2 SQIVND (reference sequence). V was pared by 6 bases and J by 6 bases, with 7 bases of the junction left unmatched. The CDR3 loop spans 13 amino acids. CDR3 region: CASSKGQVFEQYF. CDR3 coding DNA: TGTGCCAGTAGCAAGGGACAGGTCTTCGAGCAGTACTTC. Full variable domain (rest looked up from reference TRBV19 and TRBJ2-7): DGGITQSPKYLFRKEGQNVTLSCEQNLNHDAMYWYRQDPGQGLRLIYYSQIVNDFQKGDIAEGYSVSREKKESFPLTVTSAQKNPTAFYLCASSKGQVFEQYFGPGTRLTVT.

J is TRBJ2-7 and V is TRBV3-1; TRBD1 or TRBD2 may be the D gene (5 bases each). With 4 bases removed from V and 0 bases from J, the gap between germline ends came to 13 bases. This CDR3 is built from 15 residues. From germline, CDR1 is LGHDT and CDR2 YNNKEL (reference sequence). In DNA, the CDR3 is TGTGCCAGCAGCCCCTGGGACGGACCCTCCTACGAGCAGTACTTC. Translating gives CASSPWDGPSYEQYF.

This sequence joins TRBV7-2 and TRBJ1-6; D possibly corresponds to TRBD1 (6 bases). CDR3 length: 15 residues. Trimming took 5 bases from V and 5 from J, leaving 13 bases between them. The V gene's germline CDR1 is SGHTA and CDR2 FQGNSA. This chain's CDR3 is CASSPWTADNSPLHF. For the CDR3, the DNA is TGTGCCAGCAGCCCTTGGACAGCTGATAATTCACCCCTCCACTTT.

The rearrangement uses TRBV7-8 and TRBJ1-5; D perhaps matches TRBD1 (5 bases). V was cut by 10 bases and J by 0 bases, with 16 bases left in between. The germline CDR1 and CDR2 sequences are SGHVS and FQNEAQ. The CDR3 has 15 amino acids. For the CDR3, the DNA is TGTGCCAACAGTATTCCCGGGGCTAGCAATCAGCCCCAGCATTTT. It yields the protein CANSIPGASNQPQHF.

This clonotype was detected a few times. The J gene is TRBJ2-7, the V gene TRBV5-8, with 7 positions matching TRBD2. The CDR3 covers 15 residues. The germline V gene encodes CDR1 SGHTS and CDR2 YDEGEE. Unmatched junction bases numbered 8, after V lost 2 bases and J lost 3 bases. The CDR3 DNA reads TGTGCCAGCAGCTTTGGTGCTAGCGGCGGCTACGAGCAGTACTTC. Translated: CASSFGASGGYEQYF.

This chain joins TRBV16 and TRBJ2-7; TRBD2 matches 9 bases. CDR3 size: 19 residues. V shed 0 bases and J 0 bases; nucleotides not matched to a gene: 12. CDR1 and CDR2 (germline): KGHSY, FQNENV. DNA of the CDR3: TGTGCCAGCAGCCAATCGGGGCTAGCGGGGTCAAAAAGCTCCTACGAGCAGTACTTC. It encodes CASSQSGLAGSKSSYEQYF.

The V call is TRBV6-6, the J call TRBJ2-7; 8 bases line up with TRBD1. V dropped 10 bases and J dropped 7; count of bases not matched to a gene: 15. The CDR3 has 14 residues. The germline V gene encodes CDR1 MNHNY and CDR2 SVGAGI (reference sequence). CDR3 in DNA: TGTGCCACGGTTGACCCGACAGGGGCAAGGGAGCAGTACTTC. Protein sequence: CATVDPTGAREQYF.

This clonotype has at least ten counts. The chain combines TRBV7-2 with TRBJ2-7; TRBD1 might be the D (6 bases). V was pared by 5 bases and J by 3 bases, with 11 bases between. Germline CDR1 and CDR2: SGHTA and FQGNSA. CDR3 size: 13 residues. The DNA for the CDR3 is TGTGCCAGCAGCCTCACAGGGCGCTACGAGCAGTACTTC. Residues: CASSLTGRYEQYF.

The sample holds a few counts of this clonotype. The V and J genes are TRBV4-3 and TRBJ2-3, with 7 bases matching TRBD2. The CDR3 sequence is 15 residues long. CDR1 is LGHNA, CDR2 YSLEER, per germline. Trimming cost V 3 bases and J 1 base; bases outside gene matches: 4. CDR3 bases: TGCGCCAGCAGCCACCGCCGGGGGGGCACAGATACGCAGTATTTT. Translated, it gives CASSHRRGGTDTQYF.

The chain links TRBV27 to TRBJ1-2; D is perhaps TRBD1 (5 bases). This CDR3 has 13 residues. The germline V gene encodes CDR1 MNHEY and CDR2 SMNVEV (reference sequence). Trimming cost V 5 bases and J 5 bases, with 12 bases left between them. Written as DNA, the CDR3 is TGTGCCAGCAGTGGGACTGCGGGATATGGCTACACCTTC. This sequence encodes CASSGTAGYGYTF.

V is TRBV4-2 and J is TRBJ2-7; D is undetermined. Trimming shortened V by 4 bases and J by 0 bases, and 16 bases separated the two germline ends. Germline CDR1 and CDR2: LGHNA and YNFKEQ. There are 16 residues in the CDR3. In DNA, the CDR3 is TGTGCCAGCAGCCCACCCAACTACAGAAGCTCCTACGAGCAGTACTTC. Its protein is CASSPPNYRSSYEQYF.

This clonotype was observed a handful of times. The chain has TRBV12-5 and TRBJ2-7; 7 bases align to TRBD1. Trimming took 4 bases from V and 1 from J; bases not matched to a gene: 1. The CDR3 totals 13 residues. Looked up from germline, CDR1 is LGHNT and CDR2 is FRNRAP. CDR3 residues: CASGWDSSYEQYF. For the CDR3, the DNA is TGTGCTAGTGGTTGGGACAGTTCCTACGAGCAGTACTTC.

The table lists this clonotype with a few counts. The J gene is TRBJ1-2, the V gene TRBV10-3; 8 bases agree with TRBD1. Germline trimming cut 5 bases from V and 7 bases from J; bases unmatched to any gene: 6. In germline, CDR1 is ENHRY, CDR2 SYGVKD. The CDR3 length is 13 residues. The CDR3 protein is CAISSGTGVGYTF. In DNA, the CDR3 is TGTGCCATCAGTTCCGGGACAGGAGTTGGCTACACCTTC.

Comment on this clonotype: The junction differs from germline at one of its ends, possibly a read error. The chain has TRBV20-1 and TRBJ2-3, with 9 bases matching TRBD2. Germline V gives CDR1 DFQATT, CDR2 SNEGSKA (reference sequence). This CDR3 is 14 amino acids long. DNA of the CDR3: TGCAGTGCCACAGCGGGGGGAAACACAGATGCGCAGTATTTT. This encodes CSATAGGNTDAQYF.